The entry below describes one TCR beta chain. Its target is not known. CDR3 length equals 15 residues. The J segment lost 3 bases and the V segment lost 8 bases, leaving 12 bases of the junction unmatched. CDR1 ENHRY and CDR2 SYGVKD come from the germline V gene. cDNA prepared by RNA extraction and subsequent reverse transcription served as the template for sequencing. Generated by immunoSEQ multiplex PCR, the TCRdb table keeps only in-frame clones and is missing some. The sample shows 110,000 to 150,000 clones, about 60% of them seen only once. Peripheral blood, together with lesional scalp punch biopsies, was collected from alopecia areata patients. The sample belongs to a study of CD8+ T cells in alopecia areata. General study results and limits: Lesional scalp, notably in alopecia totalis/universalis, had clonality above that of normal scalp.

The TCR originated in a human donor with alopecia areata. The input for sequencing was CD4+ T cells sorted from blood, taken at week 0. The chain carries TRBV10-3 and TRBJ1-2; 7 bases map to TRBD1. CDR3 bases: TGTGCCATCGGACCTCACAGGGGAGGTGACTATGGCTACACCTTC. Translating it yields CAIGPHRGGDYGYTF.